These 12 T cell receptor beta chains were all obtained from the same sample, sequenced in a study of blood T cell repertoires in COVID-19. Some clones are missing from TCRdb's copy, which holds only in-frame ones; the method was immunoSEQ multiplex PCR. The sample records fewer than 150,000 clones, less than 85% being singletons. Sample: peripheral blood. The receptors were gathered from a human donor in a cohort sampled during active COVID-19.

This clone appeared once. The chain couples TRBV12-2 to TRBJ2-3; no check of the table's D call, TRBD2, against the DNA was made. TRBV12-2 is described as a pseudogene. CDR3 length: 21 residues. CDR3 protein: CASRKGLAGGNTTNTTDTQYF. CDR3 sequence (DNA): TGTGCAAGTCGCAAGGGACTAGCGGGGGGGAATACCACTAACACCACAGATACGCAGTATTTT.

This clone was picked up one time. The chain uses TRBV7-3 and TRBJ1-1; 8 positions match TRBD1. Germline lookup yields CDR1 SGHTA and CDR2 FQGTGA. The CDR3 length is 13 residues. V lost 3 bases to trimming and J lost 8 bases; unmatched junction nucleotides: 5. The CDR3: CASSFDRGDEAFF. The DNA of the CDR3 is TGTGCCAGCAGCTTCGACAGGGGTGACGAAGCTTTCTTT.

V gene TRBV30 combines with J gene TRBJ1-5, with a tentative D call TRBD1 (6 bases). Trimming took 2 bases from V and 3 from J, leaving 8 bases between them. Germline V gene sequence: CDR1 GTSNPN, CDR2 SVGIG (reference sequence). The CDR3 totals 13 residues. CDR3 sequence reads: CAWSTGYNQPQHF. The DNA of the CDR3 is TGTGCCTGGAGTACAGGGTACAATCAGCCCCAGCATTTT.

This clone has only a few counts. The DNA for the CDR3 is TGTGCCAGCAGCTTGGCAGGGTGGAACTATGGCTACACCTTC. It translates to CASSLAGWNYGYTF. The rearrangement links TRBV7-8 to TRBJ1-2, with D maybe TRBD1 (5 bases). In germline, CDR1 is SGHVS, CDR2 FQNEAQ. Deletions cut 3 bases from V and 2 bases from J, with 10 bases between. This CDR3 spans 14 amino acids. Complete variable domain (other parts from reference TRBV7-8 and TRBJ1-2): GAGVSQSPRYKVAKRGQDVALRCDPISGHVSLFWYQQALGQGPEFLTYFQNEAQLDKSGLPSDRFFAERPEGSVSTLKIQRTQQEDSAVYLCASSLAGWNYGYTFGSGTRLTVV.

This chain connects TRBV7-8 to TRBJ1-4, with D uncertain. Trimming pared 5 bases from V and 8 bases from J, leaving 12 bases between. Germline V CDR1 and CDR2: SGHVS, FQNEAQ. The CDR3 contains 13 residues. The CDR3 sequence is CASSRGSGEKLFF. The CDR3 coding sequence is TGTGCCAGCAGCCGCGGGTCGGGGGAAAAACTGTTTTTT.

The rearrangement joins TRBV19 to TRBJ1-5, with D possibly being TRBD1 (5 bases). The CDR3 spans 15 residues. Germline loops: CDR1 LNHDA, CDR2 SQIVND (reference sequence). With 3 bases removed from V and 3 bases from J, the gap between germline ends came to 12 bases. This CDR3 reads CASSMGGRNNQPQHF. The CDR3 DNA reads as TGTGCCAGTAGTATGGGGGGACGAAACAATCAGCCCCAGCATTTT.

This clone was recorded once. The chain employs TRBV11-2 and TRBJ1-4; weak D call: TRBD1 (6 bases). Germline-derived CDR1 and CDR2 are SGHAT and FQNNGV. The V end was cut by 4 bases, the J end by 3 bases, with 9 bases between. The CDR3 is made up of 14 amino acids. CDR3 in DNA: TGTGCCAGCAGCTACAGGGATTCTAATGAAAAACTGTTTTTT. Translating it yields CASSYRDSNEKLFF.

This chain joins TRBV18 and TRBJ2-7, with 8 bases identical to TRBD1. Germline V lookup: CDR1 KGHSH, CDR2 LQKENI. The CDR3 length is 13 residues. The V and J ends lost 5 bases and 2 bases, in that order; junction bases with no gene match: 2. The DNA of the CDR3 is TGTGCCAGCTCATCGGACAGGGCCTACGAGCAGTACTTC. Its translation: CASSSDRAYEQYF.

The rearrangement uses TRBV9 and TRBJ2-5; 9 nucleotides line up with TRBD2. The trim removed 0 bases at V and 5 bases at J, leaving 8 bases unmatched. CDR1 SGDLS and CDR2 YYNGEE come from the germline V gene. The length of the CDR3 is 16 residues. This CDR3 reads CASSVDPRGGWETQYF. In DNA form, the CDR3 reads TGTGCCAGCAGCGTAGATCCGCGGGGGGGCTGGGAGACCCAGTACTTC.

The V and J genes are TRBV5-1 and TRBJ2-2; 11 bases map to TRBD2. The CDR3 is 16 residues long. Looked up from germline, CDR1 is SGHRS and CDR2 is YFSETQ. Trimming took 3 bases from V and 3 from J; bases not matched to a gene: 4. The chain's CDR3 is CASSWGLAVDTGELFF. The CDR3, as DNA: TGCGCCAGCAGCTGGGGACTAGCGGTAGACACCGGGGAGCTGTTTTTT.

The chain uses TRBV5-6 and TRBJ1-1; 7 nucleotides agree with TRBD1. CDR1 is SGHDT and CDR2 is YYEEEE in the germline V gene. Germline trimming cut 4 bases from V and 5 bases from J; bases unmatched to any gene: 5. CDR3 length: 13 amino acids. CDR3 residues: CASSPTGRTEAFF. CDR3 DNA: TGTGCCAGCAGCCCGACAGGGAGGACTGAAGCTTTCTTT.

The V call is TRBV9, the J call TRBJ1-5, with TRBD1 identical over 7 bases. The J segment lost 0 bases and the V segment lost 4 bases, leaving 13 bases of the junction unmatched. The CDR3 runs to 18 residues. Germline V gene sequence: CDR1 SGDLS, CDR2 YYNGEE. CDR3 sequence (DNA): TGTGCCAGCAGCCCTAGTTTAGACAGGGCCTATAGCAATCAGCCCCAGCATTTT. Residues: CASSPSLDRAYSNQPQHF.